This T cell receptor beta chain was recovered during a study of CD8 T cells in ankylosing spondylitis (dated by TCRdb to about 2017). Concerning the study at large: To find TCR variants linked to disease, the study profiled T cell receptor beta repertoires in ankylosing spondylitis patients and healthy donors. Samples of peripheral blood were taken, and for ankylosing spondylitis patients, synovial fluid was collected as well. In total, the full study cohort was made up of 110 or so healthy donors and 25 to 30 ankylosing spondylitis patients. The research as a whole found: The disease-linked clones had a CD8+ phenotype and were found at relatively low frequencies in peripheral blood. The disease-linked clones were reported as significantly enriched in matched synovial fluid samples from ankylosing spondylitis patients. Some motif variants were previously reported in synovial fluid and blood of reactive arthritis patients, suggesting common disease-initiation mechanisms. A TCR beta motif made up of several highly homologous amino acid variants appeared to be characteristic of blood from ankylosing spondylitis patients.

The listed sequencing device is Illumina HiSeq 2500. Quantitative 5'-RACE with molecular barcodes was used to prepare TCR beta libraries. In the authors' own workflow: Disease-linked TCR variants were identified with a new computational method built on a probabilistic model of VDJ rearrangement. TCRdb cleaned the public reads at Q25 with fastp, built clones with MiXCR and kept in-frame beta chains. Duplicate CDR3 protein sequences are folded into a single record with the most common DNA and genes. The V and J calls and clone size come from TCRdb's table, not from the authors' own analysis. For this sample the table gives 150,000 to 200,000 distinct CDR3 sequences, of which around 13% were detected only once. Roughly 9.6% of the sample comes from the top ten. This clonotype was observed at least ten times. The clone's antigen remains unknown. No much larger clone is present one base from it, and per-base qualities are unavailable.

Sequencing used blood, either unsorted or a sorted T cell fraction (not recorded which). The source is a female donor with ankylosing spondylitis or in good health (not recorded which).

The DNA is TGTGCCAGCAGTTACCCGATAGGGGGAGCATACAATGAGCAGTTCTTC. It translates as CASSYPIGGAYNEQFF. The rearranged segments are TRBV6-5 and TRBJ2-1, with TRBD1 tentatively as D gene (6 bases match). V and J lose 2 bases and 4 bases, and a span of 15 bases separates them. The CDR3 spans 16 residues, from the cysteine through the phenylalanine. The only DNA kept is the CDR3, 48 bases in frame from the first base. Taken from the germline V gene, the CDR1 and CDR2 loops are MNHEY and SVGAGI.